The clone carrying this T cell receptor beta chain was seen only a few times. Expressed TCRB transcripts were sequenced because the isolated RNA had all been reverse transcribed beforehand. Repertoires were generated with immunoSEQ multiplex PCR, while TCRdb's copy carries only in-frame clones and drops some. The sample comprises 850,000 to 900,000 clones, about a sixth of which are singletons, and about 0.02% rests with the top ten. The data are from a study of beta chain features in type 1 diabetes. Sequenced material: naive CD4+ T cells from blood. This sequence originates from a woman younger than 30 in good health.

The CDR3: CASCNLQDRSYNEQFF. For the CDR3, the DNA is TGCGCCAGCTGCAACCTACAGGACCGCTCCTACAATGAGCAGTTCTTC. V and J are TRBV5-1 and TRBJ2-1; a possible D gene is TRBD1 (5 bases). Germline V gene lookup returns CDR1 SGHRS and CDR2 YFSETQ. The CDR3 runs 16 residues. V shed 7 bases and J shed 0 bases, with 17 bases lying between them.